The 13 T cell receptor beta chains below come from one sample, sequenced in a study of T-cell reconstitution after alpha-beta-depleted transplantation in children. Researchers prepared the TCRbeta library using unique molecular identifiers, the study reports. From the PCR reads, TCRdb called clonotypes with MiXCR, one entry per CDR3 protein. The profile shows 250,000 to 350,000 distinct CDR3 sequences, around 9.6% of them singletons. Sequences were derived from PBMCs from the stem cell graft donor, sampled from the stem cell graft. These receptors were collected from a human donor who donated a stem cell graft to a child with SCID.

For the CDR3, the DNA is TGTGCCAGCAGGGTGGGTTCTTTGAGCACCGGGGAGCTGTTTTTT. This codes for CASRVGSLSTGELFF. The rearrangement joins TRBV7-8 to TRBJ2-2; D remains ambiguous. V lost 6 bases, J lost 4 bases, and 15 bases lay in between. The CDR3 runs to 15 residues. Per germline, CDR1 SGHVS and CDR2 FQNEAQ.

J is TRBJ1-2 and V is TRBV20-1; 9 bases agree with TRBD1. This CDR3 contains 14 residues. CDR1 and CDR2 from the germline V gene are DFQATT and SNEGSKA (reference sequence). V dropped 4 bases and J dropped 4; count of bases not matched to a gene: 7. The CDR3 protein is CSAKGGQGFYGYTF. CDR3 bases: TGCAGTGCTAAAGGGGGACAGGGCTTCTATGGCTACACCTTC.

CDR3 amino acids: CASGLVAYEQYF. Written as DNA, the CDR3 is TGTGCTAGTGGTTTGGTTGCCTACGAGCAGTACTTC. V is TRBV12-5 and J is TRBJ2-7, with no clear D. From germline, CDR1 is LGHNT and CDR2 FRNRAP. V was shortened by 0 bases and J by 2 bases, with 2 bases between the two germline ends. The CDR3 has 12 amino acids.

This clonotype came up a few times. The V call is TRBV3-1, the J call TRBJ1-1; weak D call: TRBD1 (5 bases). V was cut by 2 bases and J by 1 base, with 8 bases left in between. Germline CDR1 and CDR2: LGHDT and YNNKEL (reference sequence). This CDR3 contains 14 residues. As DNA, the CDR3 is TGTGCCAGCAGCCAACGGGGGTGGAACACTGAAGCTTTCTTT. Translation: CASSQRGWNTEAFF.

The rearrangement joins TRBV5-1 to TRBJ2-3, with D perhaps matching TRBD1 (5 bases). Trimming took off 0 bases at V and 4 bases at J, with 12 bases between the two ends. In germline, CDR1 is SGHRS, CDR2 YFSETQ. The CDR3 extends over 15 amino acids. CDR3 region: CASSLVGAASDTQYF. Here the CDR3 DNA reads TGCGCCAGCAGCTTGGTAGGGGCAGCATCAGATACGCAGTATTTT.

This clonotype was observed many times. The genes are TRBV7-9 and TRBJ1-1, with D possibly matching TRBD1 (6 bases). The CDR3 loop spans 14 amino acids. Germline values: CDR1 SEHNR, CDR2 FQNEAQ (reference sequence). V dropped 7 bases and J dropped 5 bases, with 17 bases sitting between them. In nucleotides, the CDR3 is TGTGCCAGCAAGGCGGGGGGCTGGGGGACTGAAGCTTTCTTT. Translation gives CASKAGGWGTEAFF.

The rearrangement links TRBV10-3 to TRBJ1-2; 7 bases align to TRBD1. V lost 2 bases to trimming and J lost 2 bases; unmatched junction nucleotides: 5. The CDR3 has 15 amino acids. The germline V gene has CDR1 ENHRY and CDR2 SYGVKD. The chain's CDR3 is CAISEEGAGNYGYTF. The DNA of the CDR3 is TGTGCCATCAGTGAGGAGGGGGCAGGGAACTATGGCTACACCTTC.

In its sample, this clonotype was seen a few times. The chain is built from TRBV5-1 and TRBJ1-2; D unclear. Germline loops: CDR1 SGHRS, CDR2 YFSETQ. CDR3 length: 14 amino acids. V lost 0 bases to trimming and J lost 0 bases, with 6 bases between them. CDR3 DNA: TGCGCCAGCAGCTTGGACAACACTAACTATGGCTACACCTTC. Protein product: CASSLDNTNYGYTF.

The rearrangement joins TRBV25-1 to TRBJ2-1; D not resolved. Trimming removed 0 bases from V and 10 bases from J, with 7 bases in between. The CDR3 length is 12 residues. Germline V gene sequence: CDR1 MGHDK, CDR2 SYGVNS. CDR3 loop: CASSEYSREQFF. Here the CDR3 DNA reads TGTGCCAGCAGTGAATATTCGCGGGAGCAGTTCTTC.

The rearrangement uses TRBV11-2 and TRBJ2-2; weak D call: TRBD2 (6 bases). V lost 3 bases to trimming and J lost 5 bases, with 10 bases between them. The CDR3 loop spans 14 amino acids. From germline, CDR1 is SGHAT and CDR2 FQNNGV. In nucleotides, the CDR3 is TGTGCCAGCAGCTTGGATAGCGGAACCGGGGAGCTGTTTTTT. Its protein is CASSLDSGTGELFF.

This clonotype has a handful of counts. The chain combines TRBV5-1 with TRBJ1-1; the match to TRBD1 covers 8 bases. CDR3 length equals 16 residues. CDR1 and CDR2 (germline): SGHRS, YFSETQ. V lost 2 bases and J lost 4; bases outside the gene matches: 10. CDR3 sequence (DNA): TGCGCCAGCAGCTTAAACCCACCCGACAGGGGCACTGAAGCTTTCTTT. Amino acid sequence: CASSLNPPDRGTEAFF.

The V and J genes are TRBV7-8 and TRBJ1-1; possible D gene TRBD1, 6 bases. The length of the CDR3 is 16 residues. Trimming removed 5 bases at V and 0 bases at J, with 16 bases between. The germline gives CDR1 SGHVS, CDR2 FQNEAQ. CDR3 protein: CASSRSGTSMNTEAFF. The CDR3 bases are TGTGCCAGCAGCAGATCCGGGACATCGATGAACACTGAAGCTTTCTTT.

This clonotype was seen many times. The chain combines TRBV7-3 with TRBJ2-2; 9 nucleotides align to TRBD2. Germline CDR1 is SGHTA and CDR2 is FQGTGA. Trimming at V came to 10 bases and at J to 1 base, leaving 4 bases not matched to a gene. The CDR3 has 14 amino acids. CDR3 loop: CATQTSGNTGELFF. Here the CDR3 DNA reads TGTGCCACCCAGACTAGCGGGAACACCGGGGAGCTGTTTTTT.